The text below deals with one T cell receptor beta chain. The sample originates from a study of blood T cell repertoires in COVID-19. TCRdb keeps only in-frame clones here, not all; method: immunoSEQ multiplex PCR. The data hold about 400,000 clones, with more than 75% observed a single time. Looked up from germline, CDR1 is MDHEN and CDR2 is SYDVKM. CDR3 length: 14 amino acids. With 5 bases clipped from V and 8 bases from J, the junction kept 9 bases outside the gene matches. This clonotype was obtained from a human donor in a cohort sampled during active COVID-19. V and J are TRBV28 and TRBJ2-1, with TRBD2 identical over 7 bases. Sequencing input: peripheral blood. The CDR3 protein is CASSMAGDSDEQFF. The CDR3 DNA is TGTGCCAGCAGTATGGCGGGAGATAGCGATGAGCAGTTCTTC.